This T cell receptor beta chain came from a study of blood T cell repertoires in COVID-19. Only in-frame clones appear in the TCRdb table, and some are missing; sequencing was by immunoSEQ multiplex PCR. Of about 88,000 clones in the sample, 80% to 90% were seen once. The origin of this receptor is an elderly man with acute or convalescent COVID-19. Material for sequencing was peripheral blood.

The CDR3 nucleotides read TGTGCCTGGAGTGGATTAGAAACGACAGGGCGAGGTGAAGCTTTCTTT. Its translation: CAWSGLETTGRGEAFF. The rearrangement links TRBV30 to TRBJ1-1; 7 positions agree with TRBD1. V shed 1 base, J shed 7 bases, and the junction held 15 bases outside the gene matches. The CDR3 consists of 16 residues. The germline gives CDR1 GTSNPN, CDR2 SVGIG (reference sequence).